The next 13 T cell receptor beta chains were all read from a single sample in a study of Graves' ophthalmopathy and Graves' hyperthyroidism. Amplified TCR beta CDR3 regions were obtained using RNA transcripts as template. Second-round multiplex PCR came after a first-round RT-PCR that employed HTBI primers. TCRdb itself ran the multiplex PCR reads through MiXCR, one entry per CDR3 protein. The sample has just over 600,000 distinct CDR3 sequences, roughly 20% seen once. Sequenced: peripheral blood. These receptors all stem from a woman aged 18 to 35 with stable Graves' hyperthyroidism. Some clones in this sample may be carry-over from other donors' samples.

In the case of this clonotype: Since a much larger clone is just one base distant, this may be a read error. The V gene is TRBV6-4, the J gene TRBJ2-7, with TRBD1 matching 8 bases. CDR3 size: 15 residues. The V gene's germline CDR1 is MRHNA and CDR2 SNTAGT. Here the CDR3 DNA reads TGTGCCTGCAGTTATGGTTTTGGACAGGGTAGCGAGCAGTACTTC. It translates to CACSYGFGQGSEQYF.

The chain is built from TRBV10-2 and TRBJ1-5; D remains ambiguous. This CDR3 has 14 amino acids. V dropped 0 bases and J dropped 3 bases, with 6 bases sitting between them. CDR1 and CDR2 (germline): WSHSY, SAAADI. CDR3 protein: CASSESQFNQPQHF. Here the CDR3 DNA reads TGCGCCAGCAGTGAGTCTCAGTTCAATCAGCCCCAGCATTTT.

The genes are TRBV7-3 and TRBJ2-5; 12 bases fit TRBD1. Germline assignment: CDR1 SGHTA and CDR2 FQGTGA. This CDR3 has 15 amino acids. V gave up 3 bases and J gave up 5 bases; unmatched junction bases: 4. The CDR3 DNA reads as TGTGCCAGCAGCTTCGGGACAGGGGGCTGGGAGACCCAGTACTTC. Protein product: CASSFGTGGWETQYF.

This rearrangement joins TRBV6-2 or TRBV6-3 to TRBJ2-7; D perhaps matches TRBD2 (6 bases). The germline CDR1 and CDR2 sequences are MNHEY and SVGEGT. This CDR3 has 15 amino acids. The ends were cut back, 6 bases at V and 0 bases at J, with 15 bases in the middle. The CDR3 spells CASRDGTPSSYEQYF. The CDR3 DNA sequence: TGTGCCAGCAGGGACGGGACTCCCAGCTCCTACGAGCAGTACTTC.

This clonotype was seen ten or more times. The J gene is TRBJ1-1, the V gene TRBV29-1, with D unclear. The germline V gene has CDR1 SQVTM and CDR2 ANQGSEA. This CDR3 spans 11 amino acids. V lost 7 bases and J 0 bases, leaving 6 bases between the germline ends. In DNA form, the CDR3 reads TGCAGCGCCAAATTGAACACTGAAGCTTTCTTT. Protein product: CSAKLNTEAFF.

With respect to this clonotype: At one of its ends the junction is not consistent with the germline gene, which may arise from a read error. V and J are TRBV12-3 or TRBV12-4 and TRBJ1-5; D is undetermined. This CDR3 is built from 18 residues. CDR3 sequence: CASNLKGSGIVSNQPQHF. In DNA form, the CDR3 reads TGTGCCAGCAACTTAAAGGGATCCGGAATAGTCAGCAATCAGCCTCAGCATTTT.

This clonotype showed up many times. The chain couples TRBV30 to TRBJ1-5, with TRBD1 matching over 7 bases. Trimming took 1 base from V and 7 from J; bases not matched to a gene: 10. The CDR3 has 15 amino acids. Germline V gene lookup returns CDR1 GTSNPN and CDR2 SVGIG (reference sequence). CDR3 in amino acids: CAWSEGTAKGQPQHF. DNA of the CDR3: TGTGCCTGGAGTGAGGGGACAGCAAAGGGGCAGCCCCAGCATTTT.

This clonotype was seen ten or more times. This chain connects TRBV7-8 to TRBJ1-5, with 7 nucleotides matching TRBD1. Germline-derived CDR1 and CDR2 are SGHVS and FQNEAQ. With 6 bases clipped from V and 6 bases from J, the junction kept 5 bases outside the gene matches. This CDR3 has 13 residues. CDR3 DNA: TGTGCCAGCAGAGAGGGGGCCAGTCAGCCCCAGCATTTT. Translated, it gives CASREGASQPQHF.

This clonotype was observed many times. The rearrangement uses TRBV6-1 and TRBJ1-6; 9 bases are a match to TRBD1. The CDR3 contains 14 residues. Germline CDR1 reads MNHNS; CDR2 reads SASEGT. V was pared by 7 bases and J by 10 bases, with 8 bases of the junction left unmatched. Here the CDR3 reads CASTPTGGESPLHF. CDR3 nucleotide sequence: TGTGCCAGCACTCCGACAGGGGGAGAATCACCCCTCCACTTT.

Comment on this clonotype: A much larger clone differs from this one at a single base, so this may be a read error. This CDR3 fails to terminate in the conserved phenylalanine or tryptophan, so it likely reflects a read error. The chain joins TRBV27 to TRBJ1-5; D remains ambiguous. Looked up from germline, CDR1 is MNHEY and CDR2 is SMNVEV (reference sequence). V shed 3 bases and J shed 4 bases, with 4 bases lying between them. The CDR3 contains 12 residues. The CDR3 coding sequence is TGTGCCAGCAGTTTCCTAAATCAGCCCCAGCATGTT. Translation: CASSFLNQPQHV.

This clonotype was observed at least ten times. This chain uses TRBV9 with TRBJ2-7; 12 bases are a match to TRBD2. The V gene end was trimmed by 4 bases and the J gene end by 7 bases; junction bases not matched to a gene: 9. The CDR3 runs to 15 residues. Germline V CDR1 and CDR2: SGDLS, YYNGEE. Written as DNA, the CDR3 is TGTGCCAGCAGCCCCCGACTAGCGGGAGAACGGGAGCAGTACTTC. Translation: CASSPRLAGEREQYF.

The sample holds a few counts of this clonotype. The gene calls are TRBV11-2 and TRBJ2-1; 12 nucleotides agree with TRBD2. Germline assignment: CDR1 SGHAT and CDR2 FQNNGV. The V gene end was trimmed by 2 bases and the J gene end by 8 bases; junction bases not matched to a gene: 7. CDR3 length: 16 amino acids. In DNA, the CDR3 is TGTGCCAGCAGCTTAAGACTAGCGGGAGTCGACGATGAGCAGTTCTTC. This sequence encodes CASSLRLAGVDDEQFF. The full variable domain, completed using reference TRBV11-2 and TRBJ2-1, is EAGVAQSPRYKIIEKRQSVAFWCNPISGHATLYWYQQILGQGPKLLIQFQNNGVVDDSQLPKDRFSAERLKGVDSTLKIQPAKLEDSAVYLCASSLRLAGVDDEQFFGPGTRLTVL.

A few counts support this clonotype. The V call is TRBV15, the J call TRBJ2-5; TRBD1 matches at 7 bases. V lost 1 base, J lost 1 base, and 6 bases stayed unmatched. CDR3 length equals 16 residues. Germline values: CDR1 LNHNV, CDR2 YYDKDF (reference sequence). The CDR3 nucleotides are TGTGCCACCAGCAGAGGTCAGGACAGGTCCCAAGAGACCCAGTACTTC. Encoded protein: CATSRGQDRSQETQYF.